This T cell receptor (beta chain) was found in a study of vaccination and CD4 T cells after COVID-19 (dated by TCRdb to 2021 to 2024). Background on the whole study: SARS-CoV-2 positivity had been established in the convalescent patients by nasal swab PCR, and mild disease was recorded in nine or ten of these patients and severe disease in one. Participants received two doses of either the Pfizer-BioNTech BNT162b2 vaccine (n=8) or the Moderna mRNA-1273 vaccine (n=2). Post-COVID blood samples were collected from convalescent patients a median of approximately 100 days after diagnosis, with a range of about 30 to 180 days. The convalescent cohort comprised six males and four females, including two Hispanic individuals, seven Caucasians, two Asians and one multiracial person. In fewer than 12 COVID-19 convalescent patients and a few infection-naive healthy vaccine recipients, researchers compared the spike-specific CD4+ TCR repertoire from before mRNA vaccination with the repertoire from after. The time from the second vaccine dose to post-vaccine blood sampling had a median of roughly 70 days and ranged from roughly 12 to 250 days. Broad study findings and their caveats: Nearly all vaccine-specific clones in convalescent patients (304 of 307) were mono-reactive for SARS-CoV-2 spike rather than cross-reactive with common cold coronaviruses. Among convalescent patients, a median about 87% of the SARS-CoV-2-reactive clones seen after vaccination appeared only after vaccination, which suggests priming specific to the vaccine. The number of convalescent patients in the study was relatively small, and the study did not examine early timepoints following natural infection. Although the median number of SARS-CoV-2-reactive clonotypes went up from roughly 20 after infection to 35 to 40 after vaccination, the increase was not significant.

Remarks on this clonotype: The antigen it recognizes is unknown. One base away there is no much larger clone; base qualities are not given.

Receptors were amplified or captured by PCR. The listed sequencing device is Illumina iSeq 100. Under the source paper's analysis protocol: Non-productive sequences were filtered out, and CDR3s that did not start with C, did not end with F or W, or were shorter than 7 amino acids were discarded. Similarity between CDR3 sequences was evaluated in R version 3.6.1 using Levenshtein distances (stringdist) and unrooted phylogenetic trees (ape). Through fastp at Q25 and MiXCR, TCRdb rebuilt clones from the public reads, retaining in-frame beta chains. Duplicate CDR3 protein sequences are folded into a single record with the most common DNA and genes. In this record, the V and J calls reflect TCRdb's handling and not the investigators' own analysis. The sample table holds 20,000 or so distinct CDR3 sequences, of which around 60% were seen once. The top ten clones comprise about 1.1% of the sample. Positive SARS-CoV-2 PCR tests in the convalescent patients dated from March to December 2020, before Alpha, Beta and Delta variants emerged in the United States. Ficoll-Paque Plus gradient centrifugation was used to isolate PBMCs from whole blood, and the isolated PBMCs were then either used fresh or cryopreserved at -140C.

Reading the germline V gene (reference sequence) gives CDR1 SEHNR and CDR2 FQNEAQ. The cysteine opens and the phenylalanine closes a CDR3 of 13 amino acids. Here the CDR3 DNA is all that survives: 39 bases in frame from base 1. The V end loses 3 bases and the J end loses 5 bases, and a stretch of 10 bases separates them. The specimen was CD4+ T cells from blood, collected before SARS-CoV-2 vaccination. In this chain, TRBV7-9 is recombined with TRBJ2-5; no D segment can be confidently identified. The sequence came from a human donor who had recovered from COVID-19. The nucleotides are TGTGCCAGCAGCTTGTTCAGCCAGGAGACCCAGTACTTC. This yields the protein CASSLFSQETQYF.